A single sample gave rise to the 25 T cell receptor beta chains below, sequenced in a study of immune cell composition in non-small cell lung cancer (dated by TCRdb to the late 2010s). The library was prepared using the immunoSEQ multiplex PCR assay. TCRdb's version of the immuneACCESS table is confined to in-frame rearrangements and falls short of the full clone set. An unresolved V gene accounts for under half of the shortfall where checked; the remainder is of unknown origin. The sample contains under 2,000 clones, 78% of them found a single time. 10% of the sample is in the top ten clones. Another study also made use of these data, one on CD4 T cells in lung cancer.

What was sequenced was lung tumor tissue. Receptors originate from a human donor with non-small cell lung cancer.

The count of this clone is one. The chain recombines TRBV7-9 with TRBJ2-7; tentatively, D is TRBD1 (5 bases). Germline values: CDR1 SEHNR, CDR2 FQNEAQ (reference sequence). Trimming removed 1 base from V and 3 bases from J, with 10 bases in between. There are 14 residues in the CDR3. The CDR3 nucleotides read TGTGCCAGCAGCTTAGGCGCAGGGCGCTACGAGCAGTACTTC. This encodes CASSLGAGRYEQYF. The full variable domain, rest sourced from reference TRBV7-9 and TRBJ2-7, is DTGVSQNPRHKITKRGQNVTFRCDPISEHNRLYWYRQTLGQGPEFLTYFQNEAQLEKSRLLSDRFSAERPKGSFSTLEIQRTEQGDSAMYLCASSLGAGRYEQYFGPGTRLTVT.

The chain combines TRBV5-1 with TRBJ1-2; no reliable D call. The V gene's germline CDR1 is SGHRS and CDR2 YFSETQ. CDR3 length equals 14 residues. Trimming shortened V by 0 bases and J by 2 bases, and 8 bases separated the two germline ends. CDR3 sequence reads: CASSLGQQNYGYTF. The CDR3 DNA sequence: TGCGCCAGCAGCTTGGGACAACAAAACTATGGCTACACCTTC. The full variable domain, its missing parts supplied by reference TRBV5-1 and TRBJ1-2, is KAGVTQTPRYLIKTRGQQVTLSCSPISGHRSVSWYQQTPGQGLQFLFEYFSETQRNKGNFPGRFSGRQFSNSRSEMNVSTLELGDSALYLCASSLGQQNYGYTFGSGTRLTVV.

This rearrangement joins TRBV28 to TRBJ1-3, with TRBD1 matching 11 bases. V lost 6 bases and J lost 4; bases outside the gene matches: 17. The CDR3 has 19 residues. Germline CDR1 MDHEN, CDR2 SYDVKM. The CDR3, as DNA: TGTGCCAGCAGAGTCTTCGGCGCCGCGGACAGGGGGCCAGGAAACACCATATATTTT. It specifies CASRVFGAADRGPGNTIYF.

The chain employs TRBV4-1 and TRBJ2-7; 9 nucleotides agree with TRBD1. V shed 1 base, J shed 1 base, and the junction held 2 bases outside the gene matches. The germline V gene encodes CDR1 MGHRA and CDR2 YSYEKL. The CDR3 has 15 residues. The DNA for the CDR3 is TGCGCCAGCAGCCAAGTGGACAGGGGATCCTACGAGCAGTACTTC. It codes for CASSQVDRGSYEQYF.

J is TRBJ2-1 and V is TRBV11-2; 11 bases agree with TRBD2. The CDR3 sequence is 16 residues long. In germline, CDR1 is SGHAT, CDR2 FQNNGV. Trimming at V came to 5 bases and at J to 2 bases, leaving 5 bases not matched to a gene. CDR3 coding DNA: TGTGCCAGCAGCAATCTAGCGGGGGGCGCCTACAATGAGCAGTTCTTC. It is translated as CASSNLAGGAYNEQFF.

This chain uses TRBV30 with TRBJ2-1; 8 positions agree with TRBD2. The length of the CDR3 is 15 residues. The V segment lost 4 bases and the J segment 0 bases; nucleotides outside the gene matches: 5. Germline-derived CDR1 and CDR2 are GTSNPN and SVGIG (reference sequence). The CDR3 DNA reads as TGTGCCTGGAACCCGGGACTAGACTCCTACAATGAGCAGTTCTTC. Its protein product is CAWNPGLDSYNEQFF.

This rearrangement joins TRBV4-3 to TRBJ2-1; 12 nucleotides agree with TRBD2. The V gene's germline CDR1 is LGHNA and CDR2 YSLEER. There are 16 residues in the CDR3. V shed 0 bases, J shed 4 bases, and the junction held 1 base outside the gene matches. CDR3 in DNA: TGCGCCAGCAGCCAAGACGGGACTAGCGGGTACAATGAGCAGTTCTTC. It is translated as CASSQDGTSGYNEQFF.

The chain carries TRBV7-2 and TRBJ2-2, with D uncertain. Germline V gene data show CDR1 as SGHTA and CDR2 as FQGNSA. CDR3 length equals 12 residues. The V gene lost 3 bases and the J gene lost 8 bases, with 7 bases spanning the gap. CDR3 amino acids: CASSFLYGELFF. CDR3 in DNA: TGTGCCAGCAGCTTTCTCTATGGGGAGCTGTTTTTT.

The rearrangement links TRBV5-8 to TRBJ2-7, with D maybe TRBD2 (6 bases). Trimming took 2 bases from V and 6 from J, leaving 12 bases between them. CDR3 size: 13 residues. Per the germline V gene, CDR1 is SGHTS and CDR2 is YDEGEE. CDR3 DNA: TGTGCCAGCAGCTTTGCGGGGAACCTCGAGCAGTACTTC. Translated, it gives CASSFAGNLEQYF.

V and J are TRBV11-3 and TRBJ1-2; 7 bases align to TRBD1. CDR1 is SGHNT, CDR2 YENEEA, per germline. The CDR3 totals 14 residues. Unmatched junction bases numbered 2, after V lost 4 bases and J lost 0 bases. For the CDR3, the DNA is TGTGCCAGCAGCTCGACAGGGACTAACTATGGCTACACCTTC. It specifies CASSSTGTNYGYTF.

The chain employs TRBV5-6 and TRBJ2-7, with 11 positions matching TRBD2. V trimming: 0 bases; J trimming: 3 bases; junction bases outside the gene matches: 5. This CDR3 region has 16 residues. Germline CDR1 is SGHDT and CDR2 is YYEEEE. The CDR3 loop reads CASSLELAGGNYEQYF. The CDR3 DNA reads as TGTGCCAGCAGCTTGGAGTTAGCGGGGGGGAACTACGAGCAGTACTTC.

The genes are TRBV5-1 and TRBJ1-3; D remains ambiguous. Per germline, CDR1 SGHRS and CDR2 YFSETQ. The CDR3 length is 14 residues. The V and J ends lost 4 bases and 0 bases respectively, with 8 bases between them. In DNA, the CDR3 is TGCGCCAGCAGCAGCGGGAGCTCTGGAAACACCATATATTTT. This sequence encodes CASSSGSSGNTIYF.

The chain employs TRBV19 and TRBJ1-6, with 7 bases matching TRBD1. From germline, CDR1 is LNHDA and CDR2 SQIVND (reference sequence). The CDR3 spans 19 residues. The V segment lost 3 bases and the J segment 0 bases; nucleotides outside the gene matches: 11. This chain's CDR3 is CASSMFRTGQSSYNSPLHF. The CDR3 DNA is TGTGCCAGTAGTATGTTCCGGACAGGTCAGAGCTCCTATAATTCACCCCTCCACTTT.

The gene calls are TRBV21-1 and TRBJ1-2. TRBV21-1 is labeled a pseudogene. The CDR3 has 14 amino acids. The CDR3: CASSQAAGAHGYTF. CDR3 DNA: TGTGCCAGCAGCCAAGCGGCGGGGGCGCATGGCTACACCTTC.

The V gene is TRBV5-6, the J gene TRBJ2-7, with a possible D match to TRBD1 (6 bases). The CDR3 has 11 amino acids. Germline assignment: CDR1 SGHDT and CDR2 YYEEEE. Trimming took off 2 bases at V and 8 bases at J, with 8 bases between the two ends. As DNA, the CDR3 is TGTGCCAGCAGCTTAGGGGGAAAGCAGTACTTC. It yields the protein CASSLGGKQYF.

The genes are TRBV11-2 and TRBJ2-1; 13 bases map to TRBD2. Germline V lookup: CDR1 SGHAT, CDR2 FQNNGV. The CDR3 sequence is 16 residues long. V was pared by 2 bases and J by 8 bases, with 6 bases of the junction left unmatched. CDR3 sequence (DNA): TGTGCCAGCAGCTTATCTACTAGCGGGGGGGGCGATGAGCAGTTCTTC. Protein: CASSLSTSGGGDEQFF. Looking up the rest from reference TRBV11-2 and TRBJ2-1 gives the full variable domain: EAGVAQSPRYKIIEKRQSVAFWCNPISGHATLYWYQQILGQGPKLLIQFQNNGVVDDSQLPKDRFSAERLKGVDSTLKIQPAKLEDSAVYLCASSLSTSGGGDEQFFGPGTRLTVL.

The V call is TRBV27, the J call TRBJ2-7, with 10 bases identical to TRBD1. The germline V gene encodes CDR1 MNHEY and CDR2 SMNVEV (reference sequence). The CDR3 covers 15 residues. V trimming: 6 bases; J trimming: 2 bases; junction bases outside the gene matches: 7. CDR3 nucleotides: TGTGCCAGCAGCCGGACCGGGACAGGGGCCTACGAGCAGTACTTC. It is translated as CASSRTGTGAYEQYF.

The chain joins TRBV5-4 to TRBJ2-5; 9 bases are a match to TRBD2. Germline CDR1 reads SGHNT; CDR2 reads YYREEE (reference sequence). The CDR3 is 16 residues long. Trimming took 6 bases from V and 5 from J; bases not matched to a gene: 14. The CDR3: CASTPWGGGGAETQYF. CDR3 bases: TGTGCCAGCACCCCATGGGGTGGCGGGGGGGCCGAGACCCAGTACTTC.

This sequence joins TRBV2 and TRBJ2-1; 8 nucleotides line up with TRBD2. In germline, CDR1 is SNHLY, CDR2 FYNNEI. V lost 8 bases to trimming and J lost 14 bases; unmatched junction nucleotides: 5. The CDR3 is 10 residues long. The CDR3 nucleotides are TGTGCCAGCCTGGAGACTAGCGAGTTCTTC. Protein sequence: CASLETSEFF.

This clone was detected a few times. The chain uses TRBV30 and TRBJ2-3; 9 positions agree with TRBD2. Per the germline V gene, CDR1 is GTSNPN and CDR2 is SVGIG (reference sequence). V trimming: 0 bases; J trimming: 4 bases; junction bases outside the gene matches: 2. The CDR3 totals 14 residues. The CDR3 spells CAWSVAGGPDTQYF. The CDR3 coding sequence is TGTGCCTGGAGTGTTGCGGGGGGGCCAGATACGCAGTATTTT.

V is TRBV10-1 and J is TRBJ2-1, with D perhaps matching TRBD1 (5 bases). V gave up 9 bases and J gave up 4 bases, with 13 bases separating them. Per the germline V gene, CDR1 is WNHNN and CDR2 is SYGVQD (reference sequence). The CDR3 covers 13 residues. CDR3 DNA sequence: TGCGCCAGGCTATTGGACAAATACAATGAGCAGTTCTTC. Translating gives CARLLDKYNEQFF.

The chain is built from TRBV5-8 and TRBJ1-1; D unclear. This CDR3 spans 13 amino acids. Germline assignment: CDR1 SGHTS and CDR2 YDEGEE. V was clipped by 2 bases and J by 7 bases, with 12 bases between them. CDR3 sequence (DNA): TGTGCCAGCAGCTTCATGGAGGGCCTTGAAGCTTTCTTT. It specifies CASSFMEGLEAFF.

The rearrangement links TRBV6-5 to TRBJ2-7; D remains ambiguous. The CDR3 has 15 residues. Trimming took 0 bases from V and 6 from J, leaving 15 bases between them. Germline-derived CDR1 and CDR2 are MNHEY and SVGAGI. CDR3 loop: CASSYSHQARIEQYF. The CDR3 DNA reads as TGTGCCAGCAGTTACTCTCATCAGGCCAGGATCGAGCAGTACTTC.

The chain uses TRBV18 and TRBJ2-1; 7 bases align to TRBD2. Germline V gene lookup returns CDR1 KGHSH and CDR2 LQKENI. The CDR3 has 14 residues. Unmatched junction bases numbered 4, after V lost 2 bases and J lost 6 bases. This CDR3 reads CASSPFTGGNEQFF. The DNA of the CDR3 is TGTGCCAGCTCACCATTTACGGGGGGCAATGAGCAGTTCTTC.

The chain employs TRBV7-6 and TRBJ2-1, with TRBD2 matching 7 bases. The CDR3 is 13 residues long. V shed 5 bases and J 8 bases; nucleotides not matched to a gene: 6. Germline V gene sequence: CDR1 SGHVS, CDR2 FNYEAQ. The CDR3 coding sequence is TGTGCCAGCAGCCTGAGACTAGCCCATGAGCAGTTCTTC. Translated: CASSLRLAHEQFF.